The clone carrying this T cell receptor beta chain appeared many times. Its antigen is as yet unknown. This sample stems from a study of CD8 T cells in ankylosing spondylitis. The study's findings and limits: Ankylosing spondylitis blood appeared to carry a characteristic TCR beta motif of several highly homologous variants.

TCRdb reanalysed the 5' RACE reads using MiXCR and keeps one entry per CDR3 protein. This table has fewer than 550,000 distinct CDR3 sequences, about 5.2% appearing once. Germline V gene lookup returns CDR1 MNHEY and CDR2 SVGEGT. This CDR3 has 14 amino acids. The ends were cut back, 4 bases at V and 2 bases at J, with 12 bases in the middle. The origin of this receptor is a male donor with ankylosing spondylitis. The chain joins TRBV6-2 or TRBV6-3 to TRBJ2-7; unclear D gene. The sequencing input was blood, either unsorted or a sorted T cell fraction (not recorded which). The CDR3 nucleotides are TGTGCCAGCAGTTCTGCCGGGCCAGCCTACGAGCAGTACTTC. This gives the protein CASSSAGPAYEQYF.